A single sample is the source of the 19 T cell receptor beta chains below, sequenced in a study of T cell repertoires in ileal Crohn's disease (dated by TCRdb to between 2018 and 2021). The library came from the immunoSEQ multiplex PCR assay. TCRdb stores this immuneACCESS table with in-frame sequences only. Part of the clones is absent; in the studies checked, under half of the shortfall reflects unresolved V genes, and no reason is known for the rest. Counted in this sample were more than 8,500 clones; around four fifths of them appeared once. The ten largest clones capture 18% of the sample. The intended sense of this specimen's time point label: neoterminal ileum biopsy at postoperative endoscopy, about 6 months after surgery. Sequencing input: ileal tissue. The receptors were sampled from an adult with Crohn's disease.

This chain uses TRBV7-9 with TRBJ2-7; the D gene is possibly TRBD2 (5 bases). CDR3 length: 12 residues. Germline V gene sequence: CDR1 SEHNR, CDR2 FQNEAQ (reference sequence). V was cut by 3 bases and J by 6 bases, with 9 bases left in between. For the CDR3, the DNA is TGTGCCAGCAGCTTCACTAGTTTCGAGCAGTACTTC. Protein: CASSFTSFEQYF.

The chain carries TRBV27 and TRBJ1-2; 9 nucleotides match TRBD1. CDR3 length: 15 residues. The junction had 10 bases not matched to a gene; V was cut back by 4 bases and J by 7 bases. Looked up from germline, CDR1 is MNHEY and CDR2 is SMNVEV (reference sequence). This chain's CDR3 is CASSSSLTGGSGYTF. CDR3 in DNA: TGTGCCAGCAGTTCTTCCCTGACAGGGGGTAGTGGCTACACCTTC.

The chain carries TRBV5-6 and TRBJ1-2; the match to TRBD1 covers 7 bases. CDR3 size: 14 residues. J lost 4 bases, V lost 4 bases, and 7 bases had no gene match. From germline, CDR1 is SGHDT and CDR2 YYEEEE. The CDR3 here is CASSANRGFYGYTF. The CDR3 DNA reads as TGTGCCAGCAGCGCCAACAGGGGCTTCTATGGCTACACCTTC.

The chain employs TRBV6-5 and TRBJ2-7; D remains ambiguous. V lost 4 bases to trimming and J lost 6 bases, with 16 bases between them. CDR1 is MNHEY and CDR2 is SVGAGI in the germline V gene. The CDR3 consists of 14 residues. The CDR3 protein is CASSSVGSLAEQYF. In DNA, the CDR3 is TGTGCCAGCAGTTCTGTGGGCTCCCTCGCCGAGCAGTACTTC.

This chain links TRBV10-2 with TRBJ2-5; TRBD1 matches 8 bases. The CDR3 has 18 amino acids. J lost 0 bases, V lost 2 bases, and 11 bases had no gene match. Per the germline V gene, CDR1 is WSHSY and CDR2 is SAAADI. CDR3 sequence: CASSERQGPDLYQETQYF. In DNA form, the CDR3 reads TGCGCCAGCAGTGAGCGACAGGGGCCCGACCTGTACCAAGAGACCCAGTACTTC.

The chain recombines TRBV7-9 with TRBJ2-5; 9 bases line up with TRBD1. V shed 5 bases, J shed 2 bases, and the junction held 3 bases outside the gene matches. This CDR3 has 14 residues. Germline CDR1 and CDR2: SEHNR and FQNEAQ (reference sequence). The CDR3 DNA sequence: TGTGCCAGCAGCCGGGACAGGGAGCAAGAGACCCAGTACTTC. Translated: CASSRDREQETQYF.

The chain employs TRBV6-5 and TRBJ2-7; TRBD1 aligns across 7 bases. With 6 bases clipped from V and 9 bases from J, the junction kept 14 bases outside the gene matches. CDR3 size: 14 residues. Germline V gives CDR1 MNHEY, CDR2 SVGAGI. The CDR3 bases are TGTGCCAGCAGGACTATCCGAGACAGGGACCTGCAGTACTTC. It yields the protein CASRTIRDRDLQYF.

This sequence joins TRBV7-9 and TRBJ2-3; 10 nucleotides line up with TRBD2. The V gene end was trimmed by 0 bases and the J gene end by 2 bases; junction bases not matched to a gene: 5. Germline assignment: CDR1 SEHNR and CDR2 FQNEAQ (reference sequence). This CDR3 region has 17 residues. The CDR3 DNA reads TGTGCCAGCAGCTTAGCTACGACTAGCGGGTTCACAGATACGCAGTATTTT. Translation gives CASSLATTSGFTDTQYF.

Only one count was recorded for this clone. The CDR3 nucleotides read TGTGCCTGGAGTGTACGAGGTCACTGGGACTATGGCTACACCTTC. This translates into CAWSVRGHWDYGYTF. V gene TRBV30 combines with J gene TRBJ1-2; unclear D gene. Trimming left V 0 bases short and J 3 bases short, with 14 bases between. There are 15 residues in the CDR3. In germline, CDR1 is GTSNPN, CDR2 SVGIG (reference sequence).

The chain is built from TRBV30 and TRBJ1-2, with D perhaps matching TRBD1 (6 bases). The CDR3 runs 16 residues. V lost 7 bases and J lost 0, with 21 bases in between. Germline-derived CDR1 and CDR2 are GTSNPN and SVGIG (reference sequence). In DNA, the CDR3 is TGTGCCTCCGCCCCGGACAGCGACTTAGCTAACTATGGCTACACCTTC. As protein: CASAPDSDLANYGYTF.

This clone was picked up one time. This sequence joins TRBV7-2 and TRBJ2-2, with D perhaps matching TRBD1 (6 bases). CDR1 SGHTA and CDR2 FQGNSA come from the germline V gene. Between the trimmed V and J ends, which lost 2 bases and 5 bases, there was a span of 9 bases. The CDR3 extends over 14 amino acids. CDR3 sequence reads: CASSLQGRTGELFF. The DNA of the CDR3 is TGTGCCAGCAGCTTACAGGGGCGGACCGGGGAGCTGTTTTTT.

This clone was observed a single time. The chain links TRBV5-1 to TRBJ1-1; 9 bases agree with TRBD1. CDR3 length: 15 residues. After removal of 4 bases from V and 0 bases from J, the junction contained 4 bases not matched to a gene. Germline V CDR1 and CDR2: SGHRS, YFSETQ. The CDR3 DNA is TGCGCCAGCAGCGTCGGACAGGGGATGAACACTGAAGCTTTCTTT. It translates to CASSVGQGMNTEAFF.

In DNA, the CDR3 is TGTGCCAGCAGTGCGTATACAGGGTTTAGTGAGCAGTTCTTC. Protein product: CASSAYTGFSEQFF. This chain uses TRBV27 with TRBJ2-1; D is perhaps TRBD1 (6 bases). The V end lost 5 bases, the J end lost 9 bases, and 17 bases lay between the germline ends. Germline-derived CDR1 and CDR2 are MNHEY and SMNVEV (reference sequence). The CDR3 covers 14 residues.

The chain uses TRBV4-2 and TRBJ2-5, with D possibly being TRBD1 (5 bases). With 1 base removed from V and 5 bases from J, the gap between germline ends came to 14 bases. The CDR3 is 15 amino acids. The germline V gene encodes CDR1 LGHNA and CDR2 YNFKEQ. The DNA for the CDR3 is TGTGCCAGCAGCCAAGGGGCAGGGTTGGTGGAGACCCAGTACTTC. Translation: CASSQGAGLVETQYF.

V usage is TRBV29-1 and J usage is TRBJ2-7, with a possible D match to TRBD1 (6 bases). Germline CDR1 is SQVTM and CDR2 is ANQGSEA. The germline V and J ends were trimmed by 4 bases and 6 bases, with 16 bases remaining between them. CDR3 length: 13 amino acids. The CDR3 DNA reads TGCAGCGTTGGACCTACAGGGTCCGGCGAGCAGTACTTC. Its translation is CSVGPTGSGEQYF.

The V gene is TRBV5-1, the J gene TRBJ2-3; 10 bases are shared with TRBD2. J lost 7 bases, V lost 3 bases, and 8 bases had no gene match. This CDR3 is 15 amino acids long. The V gene's germline CDR1 is SGHRS and CDR2 YFSETQ. The CDR3 nucleotides read TGCGCCAGCAGCTGGAATAGCGGGGGGATAAATACGCAGTATTTT. Amino acids: CASSWNSGGINTQYF.

This chain connects TRBV5-4 to TRBJ2-5, with 7 nucleotides matching TRBD2. This CDR3 region has 13 residues. Unmatched junction bases numbered 5, after V lost 2 bases and J lost 7 bases. Germline loops: CDR1 SGHNT, CDR2 YYREEE (reference sequence). The chain's CDR3 is CASSFPGGPTQYF. CDR3 in DNA: TGTGCCAGCAGCTTCCCGGGGGGTCCGACCCAGTACTTC.

The gene calls are TRBV7-3 and TRBJ2-1, with 9 bases fitting TRBD2. J gave up 6 bases and V 2 bases, and 2 bases lay outside the gene matches. The CDR3 has 14 amino acids. Germline V gene sequence: CDR1 SGHTA, CDR2 FQGTGA. The CDR3, as DNA: TGTGCCAGCAGCTTAGCGGGAGGGCCCAATGAGCAGTTCTTC. It specifies CASSLAGGPNEQFF.

The rearrangement links TRBV6-1 to TRBJ1-5; 8 bases are shared with TRBD1. The V segment lost 4 bases and the J segment 2 bases; nucleotides outside the gene matches: 4. Germline V lookup: CDR1 MNHNS, CDR2 SASEGT. The CDR3 contains 15 residues. The CDR3 region is CASSGDRGRNQPQHF. The CDR3 nucleotides read TGTGCCAGCAGTGGCGACAGGGGACGCAATCAGCCCCAGCATTTT.